One and the same sample provided the 24 T cell receptor beta chains below, sequenced in a study of breast tumors, draining lymph nodes, adjacent tissues. Axillary draining lymph nodes of breast cancer patients supplied the node samples. TCRdb re-analysed the multiplex PCR reads in MiXCR, keeping a single row per CDR3 protein. The sample records about 180,000 distinct CDR3 sequences, 33% being singletons. Sequencing used axillary lymph node tissue. The receptor source for this set is a female donor with breast cancer. Some clones in this sample may be carry-over from other donors' samples.

About this clonotype itself: A much larger clone lies a single base off, so this may be a read error. The conserved final phenylalanine or tryptophan is absent from the CDR3, which likely points to a read error. V is TRBV9 and J is TRBJ1-2; no clear D. The CDR3 sequence is 13 residues long. Germline loops: CDR1 SGDLS, CDR2 YYNGEE. V was pared by 5 bases and J by 7 bases, with 15 bases between. In nucleotides, the CDR3 is TGTGCCAGCAGAACTGACACCCAGCCTGGCTACACCTCC. Residues: CASRTDTQPGYTS.

In this sample, this clonotype turned up many times. The rearrangement links TRBV4-1 to TRBJ2-2, with TRBD1 matching over 9 bases. Germline CDR1 and CDR2: MGHRA and YSYEKL. The CDR3 extends over 17 amino acids. Unmatched junction bases numbered 9, after V lost 3 bases and J lost 4 bases. The DNA for the CDR3 is TGCGCCAGCAGCCAGCCCGGGGACAGGGCCTTCACCGGGGAGCTGTTTTTT. This translates into CASSQPGDRAFTGELFF.

Here the CDR3 reads CASSDIGAGRSEQYF. The CDR3 region has the DNA TGTGCCAGCAGTGATATAGGCGCAGGGCGGTCCGAGCAGTACTTC. The V call is TRBV25-1, the J call TRBJ2-7; a possible D gene is TRBD1 (5 bases). The CDR3 is 15 amino acids. Germline-derived CDR1 and CDR2 are MGHDK and SYGVNS. V gave up 3 bases and J gave up 6 bases, with 18 bases separating them.

A few counts support this clonotype. The chain couples TRBV27 to TRBJ2-7; no definite D call. Per the germline V gene, CDR1 is MNHEY and CDR2 is SMNVEV (reference sequence). The germline V and J ends were trimmed by 3 bases and 0 bases, with 6 bases remaining between them. The CDR3 spans 13 residues. The CDR3 bases are TGTGCCAGCAGTTTGTTTCACTCCTACGAGCAGTACTTC. Its protein is CASSLFHSYEQYF.

This chain connects TRBV3-1 to TRBJ2-3, with 10 bases aligning to TRBD2. With V trimmed by 4 bases and J by 3 bases, 10 bases remained unmatched. CDR3 length equals 17 residues. CDR1 and CDR2 (germline): LGHDT, YNNKEL (reference sequence). As DNA, the CDR3 is TGTGCCAGCAGCCCAGCCCCTAGCGGGAGTGGAACAGATACGCAGTATTTT. Its translation is CASSPAPSGSGTDTQYF.

Concerning this clonotype: Possible read error: a much larger clone is one base away. It is likely a read error, because the conserved phenylalanine at the end of the CDR3 is missing. The chain has TRBV5-5 and TRBJ2-5; D may correspond to TRBD1 or TRBD2 (5 bases each). Per the germline V gene, CDR1 is SGHKS and CDR2 is YYEKEE (reference sequence). The CDR3 has 13 amino acids. CDR3 protein: CASSGTPQETQYL. CDR3 DNA sequence: TGCGCCAGCAGTGGGACCCCTCAAGAGACCCAGTACCTC.

The V and J genes are TRBV6-2 or TRBV6-3 and TRBJ2-2; D uncertain. The V end was cut by 0 bases, the J end by 4 bases, with 12 bases between. Germline V gene sequence: CDR1 MNHEY, CDR2 SVGEGT. This CDR3 comprises 16 residues. CDR3 loop: CASSYSRQKTTGELFF. The CDR3, as DNA: TGTGCCAGCAGTTACTCGCGGCAGAAGACCACCGGGGAGCTGTTTTTT.

In the case of this clonotype: A much larger clone differs by one base, so this may be a read error. The CDR3 here is CSALPSSSYNEQFF. For the CDR3, the DNA is TGCAGTGCCCTGCCCTCGTCCTCCTACAATGAGCAGTTCTTC. The chain has TRBV20-1 and TRBJ2-1; D unclear. V gave up 6 bases and J gave up 0 bases, with 12 bases separating them. Germline V gene sequence: CDR1 DFQATT, CDR2 SNEGSKA (reference sequence). The CDR3 has 14 residues.

In regard to this clonotype: A much larger clone lies one base from this, so it may be a read error. This chain joins TRBV19 and TRBJ2-2; 9 nucleotides align to TRBD1. CDR1 and CDR2 (germline): LNHDA, SQIVND (reference sequence). The CDR3 covers 17 residues. This CDR3 reads CASSTNDRGRGAGELSF. The CDR3 DNA sequence: TGTGCCAGTAGTACCAACGACAGGGGGAGGGGGGCCGGGGAGCTGTCTTTT.

This clonotype was observed at least ten times. The junction shows a germline mismatch at one end, possibly a read error. The J gene is TRBJ2-7, the V gene TRBV5-1, with 10 positions matching TRBD2. This CDR3 is built from 15 residues. Looked up from germline, CDR1 is SGHRS and CDR2 is YFSETQ. The CDR3 DNA is TGTGCCAGCAGCTACAGCGGGGGGGCCTCCTACGAGCAGTACTTC. Its protein product is CASSYSGGASYEQYF.

J is TRBJ1-3 and V is TRBV10-3; 11 bases fit TRBD1. Trimming cost V 2 bases and J 3 bases; bases outside gene matches: 9. Germline-derived CDR1 and CDR2 are ENHRY and SYGVKD. This CDR3 has 18 residues. The CDR3 DNA sequence: TGTGCCATCAGTGAGCTCCCTCCGGGGACAGGGGGTGGAAACACCATATATTTT. Translating gives CAISELPPGTGGGNTIYF.

The gene calls are TRBV14 and TRBJ1-2; 8 nucleotides line up with TRBD1. V shed 8 bases, J shed 8 bases, and the junction held 7 bases outside the gene matches. Germline CDR1 SGHDN, CDR2 FVKESK. The CDR3 has 12 residues. The chain's CDR3 is CASGWTGFGYTF. The DNA of the CDR3 is TGTGCCAGCGGCTGGACAGGGTTCGGCTACACCTTC.

This clonotype was observed many times. The chain joins TRBV19 to TRBJ1-4, with D perhaps matching TRBD1 (5 bases). Between the trimmed V and J ends, which lost 3 bases and 5 bases, there was a span of 10 bases. This CDR3 spans 14 amino acids. Germline V gene lookup returns CDR1 LNHDA and CDR2 SQIVND (reference sequence). The CDR3 DNA is TGTGCCAGTAGTATGTGGGACGAGAATGAAAAACTGTTTTTT. It is translated as CASSMWDENEKLFF. Complete variable domain (other parts from reference TRBV19 and TRBJ1-4): DGGITQSPKYLFRKEGQNVTLSCEQNLNHDAMYWYRQDPGQGLRLIYYSQIVNDFQKGDIAEGYSVSREKKESFPLTVTSAQKNPTAFYLCASSMWDENEKLFFGSGTQLSVL.

The sample holds many counts of this clonotype. The rearrangement joins TRBV4-2 to TRBJ1-2; D unresolved. The germline V and J ends were trimmed by 1 base and 7 bases, with 13 bases remaining between them. The germline CDR1 and CDR2 sequences are LGHNA and YNFKEQ. This CDR3 contains 14 residues. The CDR3 DNA is TGTGCCAGCAGCCAAGGCGGGGAATTAGGTGGCTACACCTTC. Translation: CASSQGGELGGYTF.

The CDR3 sequence is CASSRFLDSNEQFF. The CDR3 DNA reads as TGTGCCAGCAGCCGATTTCTTGACAGCAATGAGCAGTTCTTC. The chain couples TRBV11-3 to TRBJ2-1; tentatively, D is TRBD1 (5 bases). The CDR3 consists of 14 residues. Per germline, CDR1 SGHNT and CDR2 YENEEA. Trimming took 5 bases from V and 6 from J, leaving 14 bases between them.

This clonotype was observed many times. The chain uses TRBV18 and TRBJ2-6; perhaps D is TRBD1 or TRBD2 (5 bases each). The CDR3 covers 16 residues. Germline V lookup: CDR1 KGHSH, CDR2 LQKENI. V was clipped by 2 bases and J by 0 bases, with 8 bases between them. The CDR3 nucleotides are TGTGCCAGCTCACCAGTGAGGGGCTCTGGGGCCAACGTCCTGACTTTC. It encodes CASSPVRGSGANVLTF. The full variable domain, rest sourced from reference TRBV18 and TRBJ2-6, is NAGVMQNPRHLVRRRGQEARLRCSPMKGHSHVYWYRQLPEEGLKFMVYLQKENIIDESGMPKERFSAEFPKEGPSILRIQQVVRGDSAAYFCASSPVRGSGANVLTFGAGSRLTVL.

This clonotype was seen ten or more times. This chain uses TRBV20-1 with TRBJ2-7; D is ambiguous. CDR3 length: 11 residues. The V and J ends lost 6 bases and 0 bases respectively, with 6 bases between them. Germline V CDR1 and CDR2: DFQATT, SNEGSKA (reference sequence). Here the CDR3 reads CSAVTSYEQYF. Here the CDR3 DNA reads TGCAGTGCCGTAACCTCCTACGAGCAGTACTTC.

This clonotype has just a few counts. With a much larger clone just one base away, this may be a read error. The missing conserved phenylalanine or tryptophan at the end of this CDR3 makes a read error likely. The chain has TRBV19 and TRBJ2-7; TRBD1 aligns across 12 bases. Germline trimming cut 5 bases from V and 4 bases from J; bases unmatched to any gene: 12. The CDR3 spans 17 residues. Germline V gene data show CDR1 as LNHDA and CDR2 as SQIVND (reference sequence). The CDR3 bases are TGTGCCAGTAGTGTCTTCCTCGGGGGACAGGGGGCTTACGAGCAGTACTCC. It translates to CASSVFLGGQGAYEQYS.

The CDR3 nucleotides are TGTGCCAGCAGCTCCTCCGTGGGAATTGCTAATGAAAAACTGTTTTTT. This gives the protein CASSSSVGIANEKLFF. This sequence joins TRBV7-9 and TRBJ1-4; no definite D call. The CDR3 contains 16 residues. V gave up 4 bases and J gave up 3 bases, with 15 bases separating them. The germline V gene encodes CDR1 SEHNR and CDR2 FQNEAQ (reference sequence).

This clonotype was seen many times. The chain couples TRBV6-6 to TRBJ2-1; D is perhaps TRBD2 (7 bases). Germline V gene lookup returns CDR1 MNHNY and CDR2 SVGAGI (reference sequence). This CDR3 has 12 amino acids. Trimming pared 11 bases from V and 8 bases from J, leaving 16 bases between. The CDR3 DNA reads as TGTGCCGGGGGCGGGAGAAGCGATGAGCAGTTCTTC. Its protein is CAGGGRSDEQFF.

A few counts support this clonotype. The V gene is TRBV6-5, the J gene TRBJ1-1, with D perhaps TRBD1 (6 bases). The V gene's germline CDR1 is MNHEY and CDR2 SVGAGI. Between the trimmed V and J ends, which lost 5 bases and 4 bases, there was a span of 17 bases. The length of the CDR3 is 15 residues. CDR3 protein: CASSEKGGGGTEAFF. CDR3 sequence (DNA): TGTGCCAGCAGTGAGAAAGGGGGTGGCGGCACTGAAGCTTTCTTT.

J is TRBJ1-5 and V is TRBV18; D not certain. CDR1 is KGHSH, CDR2 LQKENI, per germline. Trimming cost V 2 bases and J 3 bases, with 8 bases left between them. The CDR3 runs to 14 residues. Written as DNA, the CDR3 is TGTGCCAGCTCACCAGGGAGTAACAATCAGCCCCAGCATTTT. This translates into CASSPGSNNQPQHF.

The genes are TRBV20-1 and TRBJ1-1, with TRBD1 identical over 9 bases. Germline assignment: CDR1 DFQATT and CDR2 SNEGSKA (reference sequence). The CDR3 is made up of 16 amino acids. V trimming: 5 bases; J trimming: 5 bases; junction bases outside the gene matches: 15. In nucleotides, the CDR3 is TGCAGTGCTCCTACTCGGGACAGGGCGGAAAAAACTGAAGCTTTCTTT. Translation gives CSAPTRDRAEKTEAFF.

A few counts support this clonotype. One base away lies a much larger clone, so this may be a sequencing read error. The rearrangement joins TRBV11-2 to TRBJ1-2; D gene ambiguous. CDR1 and CDR2 from the germline V gene are SGHAT and FQNNGV. The CDR3 sequence is 14 residues long. V lost 0 bases and J 4 bases, leaving 9 bases between the germline ends. Here the CDR3 DNA reads TGTGCCAGCAGCTTAGACTCCACGCCCTATGGCTACACCTTC. Protein: CASSLDSTPYGYTF.